This T cell receptor (beta chain) was identified during a study of blood T cell repertoires in COVID-19. TCRdb's copy holds only in-frame clones and misses some; the assay was immunoSEQ multiplex PCR. This table has fewer than 200,000 clones, 84% appearing once. CDR3 size: 15 residues. J lost 4 bases, V lost 5 bases, and 10 bases had no gene match. Per germline, CDR1 MNHEY and CDR2 SMNVEV (reference sequence). This clone was recorded at least ten times. The sequenced material came from PBMCs or T cells enriched from blood (not recorded which). The sequence derives from a man aged 45-65 years who had recovered from COVID-19. The V and J genes are TRBV27 and TRBJ1-1; 7 bases fit TRBD1. The DNA of the CDR3 is TGTGCCAGCAGTATTTCTAGACAGGGTCCCACTGAAGCTTTCTTT. Its translation is CASSISRQGPTEAFF.